These T cell receptor beta chains were read from a single sample in a study of CD8 T cells in Susac syndrome. TCRdb processed the immunoSEQ multiplex PCR reads anew with MiXCR; each CDR3 protein has one entry. The table includes around 130,000 distinct CDR3 sequences, about 94% detected once. The sample taken for sequencing was CD4+ T cells from PBMCs. The receptors were sampled from a human donor with multiple sclerosis. Each CDR3 is given with its conserved first and last residue. The order of the fields is V gene, J gene, clone size, D gene, CDR3 DNA, CDR3 protein. D genes are given only for firm matches. Size is stated for part of the rows, as once, few or many counts, or as a class when the clone is expanded.

TRBV20-1,TRBJ2-7,.,.,TGCAGTGCTAGGCTAATCGGGGGCGGCGGATCCTACGAGCAGTACTTC,CSARLIGGGGSYEQYF
TRBV29-1,TRBJ1-3,.,.,TGCAGCGTTGTTACCGAACTGGGGGGGGCACTCAGAAACACCATATATTTT,CSVVTELGGALRNTIYF
TRBV21-1,TRBJ2-7,.,.,TGTGCCAGCAGCAAACGTCGGTCGGCGGGACTAGCGGGCTACGAGCAGTACTTC,CASSKRRSAGLAGYEQYF
TRBV20-1,TRBJ2-7,.,.,TGCAGTGCTAGAGGCCCGGGGCCGGTGAAGGAGCAGTACTTC,CSARGPGPVKEQYF
TRBV5-4,TRBJ2-7,.,.,TGTGCCAGCAGCTTGAGGGGGGACGAGCAGTACTTC,CASSLRGDEQYF
TRBV29-1,TRBJ1-2,.,TRBD1,TGCAGCGTTGGGGGACAGGGGCCCAACTATGGCTACACCTTC,CSVGGQGPNYGYTF
TRBV5-4,TRBJ2-7,.,TRBD1,TGTGCCAGCAGCACGGACAGGGGGCATTACGAGCAGTACTTC,CASSTDRGHYEQYF
TRBV20-1,TRBJ2-7,.,.,TGCAGTGCCGATCAGATAAACGAGCAGTACTTC,CSADQINEQYF
TRBV6-2/TRBV6-3,TRBJ2-1,.,.,TGTGCCAGCAGTTACCCGGTAAGAAATGAGCAGTTCTTC,CASSYPVRNEQFF
TRBV12-3/TRBV12-4,TRBJ1-1,.,.,TGTGCCAGCAGTTTAGTAGGCAGGGGAAAGGGTGGTGAAGCTTTCTTT,CASSLVGRGKGGEAFF
TRBV27,TRBJ2-3,.,TRBD1,TGTGCCAGCAGTGGTACGACAGGGGGTACGCAGTATTTT,CASSGTTGGTQYF
TRBV29-1,TRBJ2-1,.,.,TGCAGCGTGACTAACCGGGCAGCGGCCTCCTTCTTC,CSVTNRAAASFF
TRBV27,TRBJ1-5,once,.,TGTGCCAGCAGTTCTCAGGGACAGCCCCAGCATTTT,CASSSQGQPQHF
TRBV2,TRBJ2-5,.,.,TGTGCCAGCATGGGAGAGACCCAGTACTTC,CASMGETQYF
TRBV6-2/TRBV6-3,TRBJ2-4,.,.,TGTGCCAGCAGTCAGGACCTACGGGCCAAAAACATTCAGTACTTC,CASSQDLRAKNIQYF
TRBV29-1,TRBJ1-5,once,.,TGCAGCGTGGGGGGTAGAAGCAATCAGCCCCAGCATTTT,CSVGGRSNQPQHF
TRBV3-1,TRBJ2-7,.,TRBD1,TGTGCCAGCAGCCCAAATTCCGGGACAGTTGGTTACGAGCAGTACTTC,CASSPNSGTVGYEQYF
TRBV18,TRBJ2-7,.,.,TGTGCCAGCCATTGGACCGGCAACTCCTACGAGCAGTACTTC,CASHWTGNSYEQYF
TRBV7-9,TRBJ2-1,.,.,TGTGCCAGCAGCTTAGGGAGCGGAGACAAGGATGAGCAGTTCTTC,CASSLGSGDKDEQFF
TRBV18,TRBJ2-7,once,.,TGTGCCAGCTCACCAGGGAATCCCTACGAGCAGTACTTC,CASSPGNPYEQYF
TRBV7-9,TRBJ1-1,.,.,TGTGCCAGCAGCGCTCAGGCTAACACTGAAGCTTTCTTT,CASSAQANTEAFF
TRBV6-2/TRBV6-3,TRBJ2-1,.,.,TGTGCCAGCAGTTACGACGGGCTACGTGAGCAGTTCTTC,CASSYDGLREQFF
TRBV20-1,TRBJ2-1,once,TRBD2,TGCAGTGCTAGAGGACTAGCGGGAGATCGAGAGCAGTTCTTC,CSARGLAGDREQFF
TRBV27,TRBJ2-5,once,TRBD1,TGTGCCAGCAGTTTTGGGGACAGTCAAGAGACCCAGTACTTC,CASSFGDSQETQYF
TRBV19,TRBJ1-3,.,.,TGTGCCAGTCTTACCGGGACACCGGAGGACACCATATATTTT,CASLTGTPEDTIYF
TRBV19,TRBJ1-6,.,TRBD1,TGTGCCAGTAGATCAGGGGGAGCAAATTCACCCCTCCACTTT,CASRSGGANSPLHF
TRBV7-9,TRBJ1-6,.,.,TGTGCCAGCAGCTTACGCGGGACCCAAGATTCACCCCTCCACTTT,CASSLRGTQDSPLHF